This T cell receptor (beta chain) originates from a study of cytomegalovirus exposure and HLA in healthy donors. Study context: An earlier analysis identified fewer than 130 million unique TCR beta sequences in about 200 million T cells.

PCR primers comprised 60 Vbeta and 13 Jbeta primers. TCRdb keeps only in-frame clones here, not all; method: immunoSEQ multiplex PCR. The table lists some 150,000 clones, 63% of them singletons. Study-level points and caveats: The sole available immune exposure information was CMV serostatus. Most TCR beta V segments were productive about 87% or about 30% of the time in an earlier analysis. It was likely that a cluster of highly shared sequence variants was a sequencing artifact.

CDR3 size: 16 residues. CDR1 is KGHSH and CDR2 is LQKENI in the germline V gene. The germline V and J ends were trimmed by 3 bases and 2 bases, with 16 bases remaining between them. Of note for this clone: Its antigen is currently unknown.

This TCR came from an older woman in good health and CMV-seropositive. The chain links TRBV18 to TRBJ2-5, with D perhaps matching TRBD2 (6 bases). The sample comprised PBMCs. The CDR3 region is CASSPPRRAGQETQYF. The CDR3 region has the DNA TGTGCCAGCTCACCCCCGAGAAGGGCGGGGCAAGAGACCCAGTACTTC.